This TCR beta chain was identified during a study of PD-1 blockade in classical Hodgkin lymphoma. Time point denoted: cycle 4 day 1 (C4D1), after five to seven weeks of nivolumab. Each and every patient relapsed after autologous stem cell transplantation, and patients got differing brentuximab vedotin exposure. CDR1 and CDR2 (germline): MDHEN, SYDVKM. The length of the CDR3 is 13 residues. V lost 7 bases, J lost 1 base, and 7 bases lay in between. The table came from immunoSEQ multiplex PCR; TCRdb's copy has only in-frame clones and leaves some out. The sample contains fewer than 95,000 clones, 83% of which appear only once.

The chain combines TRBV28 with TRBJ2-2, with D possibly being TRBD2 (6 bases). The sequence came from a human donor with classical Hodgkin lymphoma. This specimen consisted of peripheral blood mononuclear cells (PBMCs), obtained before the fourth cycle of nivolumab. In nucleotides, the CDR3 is TGTGCCAGCATTAGCGGGAACACCGGGGAGCTGTTTTTT. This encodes CASISGNTGELFF.